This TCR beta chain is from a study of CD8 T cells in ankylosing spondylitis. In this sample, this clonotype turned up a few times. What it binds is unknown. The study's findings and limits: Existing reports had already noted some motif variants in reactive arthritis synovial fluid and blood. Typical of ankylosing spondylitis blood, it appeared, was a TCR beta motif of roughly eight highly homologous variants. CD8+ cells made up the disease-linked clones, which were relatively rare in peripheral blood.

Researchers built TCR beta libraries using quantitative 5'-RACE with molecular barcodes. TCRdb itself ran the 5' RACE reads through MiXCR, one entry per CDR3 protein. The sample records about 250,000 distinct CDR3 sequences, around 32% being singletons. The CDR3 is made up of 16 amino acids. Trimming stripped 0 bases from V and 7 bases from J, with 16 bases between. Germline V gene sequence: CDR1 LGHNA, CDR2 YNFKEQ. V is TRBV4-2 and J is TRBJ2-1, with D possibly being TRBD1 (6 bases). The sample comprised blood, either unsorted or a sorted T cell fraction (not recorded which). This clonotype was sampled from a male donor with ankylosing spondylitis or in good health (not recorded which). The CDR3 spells CASSQETINRANEQFF. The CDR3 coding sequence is TGTGCCAGCAGCCAAGAAACGATAAACAGGGCAAATGAGCAGTTCTTC.